Each of the 2 T cell receptor beta chains below was sequenced from the same sample in a study of blood T cell repertoires in COVID-19. The method was immunoSEQ multiplex PCR; TCRdb's version includes in-frame clones alone and lacks a portion of them. The table has roughly 14,000 clones, roughly 80% seen once. Sequences were obtained from peripheral blood. The source is a woman aged 55-70 years with acute or convalescent COVID-19.

This clone was seen only once. The J gene is TRBJ2-3, the V gene TRBV5-5, with D possibly being TRBD1 (6 bases). V was shortened by 3 bases and J by 0 bases, with 11 bases between the two germline ends. CDR1 and CDR2 from the germline V gene are SGHKS and YYEKEE (reference sequence). This CDR3 has 15 residues. CDR3 protein: CASSSVGASTDTQYF. For the CDR3, the DNA is TGTGCCAGCAGCTCCGTGGGGGCCAGCACAGATACGCAGTATTTT.

The chain carries TRBV20-1 and TRBJ2-7; TRBD2 agrees at 9 bases. The V gene's germline CDR1 is DFQATT and CDR2 SNEGSKA (reference sequence). Trimming removed 3 bases from V and 1 base from J; junction bases left unmatched: 4. The CDR3 length is 14 residues. CDR3 sequence reads: CSASPLAGSYEQYF. In DNA form, the CDR3 reads TGCAGTGCTAGTCCCCTAGCGGGGTCCTACGAGCAGTACTTC.